The following is a T cell receptor (beta chain) sequence with its context. These data originate in a study of blood T cell repertoires in COVID-19. Background on the study: Nucleic acid was either cDNA or gDNA, and it came from T cells, B-cell-depleted T cells, or PBMCs.

Trimming stripped 0 bases from V and 6 bases from J, with 12 bases between. The CDR3 spans 14 residues. Germline V gene data show CDR1 as LNHNV and CDR2 as YYDKDF (reference sequence). As originally analysed: From reference gene primer amplification, estimates of nucleated cell counts were derived. Clones were read by immunoSEQ multiplex PCR, and TCRdb kept only the in-frame ones, dropping some. V and J calls and clone size come straight from that table; D and trimming were deduced from the DNA. The profile covers 17,000 or so clones, with over 70% appearing a single time and approximately 2.9% taken by the ten largest.

This sequence originates from a human donor in a cohort sampled during active COVID-19. The sequenced material came from peripheral blood. The chain uses TRBV15 and TRBJ2-7, with a tentative D call TRBD2 (7 bases). CDR3 amino acids: CATSRERGALEQYF. Written as DNA, the CDR3 is TGTGCCACCAGCAGAGAACGGGGGGCCCTCGAGCAGTACTTC. Filled out from reference TRBV15 and TRBJ2-7, the complete variable domain reads DAMVIQNPRYQVTQFGKPVTLSCSQTLNHNVMYWYQQKSSQAPKLLFHYYDKDFNNEADTPDNFQSRRPNTSFCFLDIRSPGLGDTAMYLCATSRERGALEQYFGPGTRLTVT.